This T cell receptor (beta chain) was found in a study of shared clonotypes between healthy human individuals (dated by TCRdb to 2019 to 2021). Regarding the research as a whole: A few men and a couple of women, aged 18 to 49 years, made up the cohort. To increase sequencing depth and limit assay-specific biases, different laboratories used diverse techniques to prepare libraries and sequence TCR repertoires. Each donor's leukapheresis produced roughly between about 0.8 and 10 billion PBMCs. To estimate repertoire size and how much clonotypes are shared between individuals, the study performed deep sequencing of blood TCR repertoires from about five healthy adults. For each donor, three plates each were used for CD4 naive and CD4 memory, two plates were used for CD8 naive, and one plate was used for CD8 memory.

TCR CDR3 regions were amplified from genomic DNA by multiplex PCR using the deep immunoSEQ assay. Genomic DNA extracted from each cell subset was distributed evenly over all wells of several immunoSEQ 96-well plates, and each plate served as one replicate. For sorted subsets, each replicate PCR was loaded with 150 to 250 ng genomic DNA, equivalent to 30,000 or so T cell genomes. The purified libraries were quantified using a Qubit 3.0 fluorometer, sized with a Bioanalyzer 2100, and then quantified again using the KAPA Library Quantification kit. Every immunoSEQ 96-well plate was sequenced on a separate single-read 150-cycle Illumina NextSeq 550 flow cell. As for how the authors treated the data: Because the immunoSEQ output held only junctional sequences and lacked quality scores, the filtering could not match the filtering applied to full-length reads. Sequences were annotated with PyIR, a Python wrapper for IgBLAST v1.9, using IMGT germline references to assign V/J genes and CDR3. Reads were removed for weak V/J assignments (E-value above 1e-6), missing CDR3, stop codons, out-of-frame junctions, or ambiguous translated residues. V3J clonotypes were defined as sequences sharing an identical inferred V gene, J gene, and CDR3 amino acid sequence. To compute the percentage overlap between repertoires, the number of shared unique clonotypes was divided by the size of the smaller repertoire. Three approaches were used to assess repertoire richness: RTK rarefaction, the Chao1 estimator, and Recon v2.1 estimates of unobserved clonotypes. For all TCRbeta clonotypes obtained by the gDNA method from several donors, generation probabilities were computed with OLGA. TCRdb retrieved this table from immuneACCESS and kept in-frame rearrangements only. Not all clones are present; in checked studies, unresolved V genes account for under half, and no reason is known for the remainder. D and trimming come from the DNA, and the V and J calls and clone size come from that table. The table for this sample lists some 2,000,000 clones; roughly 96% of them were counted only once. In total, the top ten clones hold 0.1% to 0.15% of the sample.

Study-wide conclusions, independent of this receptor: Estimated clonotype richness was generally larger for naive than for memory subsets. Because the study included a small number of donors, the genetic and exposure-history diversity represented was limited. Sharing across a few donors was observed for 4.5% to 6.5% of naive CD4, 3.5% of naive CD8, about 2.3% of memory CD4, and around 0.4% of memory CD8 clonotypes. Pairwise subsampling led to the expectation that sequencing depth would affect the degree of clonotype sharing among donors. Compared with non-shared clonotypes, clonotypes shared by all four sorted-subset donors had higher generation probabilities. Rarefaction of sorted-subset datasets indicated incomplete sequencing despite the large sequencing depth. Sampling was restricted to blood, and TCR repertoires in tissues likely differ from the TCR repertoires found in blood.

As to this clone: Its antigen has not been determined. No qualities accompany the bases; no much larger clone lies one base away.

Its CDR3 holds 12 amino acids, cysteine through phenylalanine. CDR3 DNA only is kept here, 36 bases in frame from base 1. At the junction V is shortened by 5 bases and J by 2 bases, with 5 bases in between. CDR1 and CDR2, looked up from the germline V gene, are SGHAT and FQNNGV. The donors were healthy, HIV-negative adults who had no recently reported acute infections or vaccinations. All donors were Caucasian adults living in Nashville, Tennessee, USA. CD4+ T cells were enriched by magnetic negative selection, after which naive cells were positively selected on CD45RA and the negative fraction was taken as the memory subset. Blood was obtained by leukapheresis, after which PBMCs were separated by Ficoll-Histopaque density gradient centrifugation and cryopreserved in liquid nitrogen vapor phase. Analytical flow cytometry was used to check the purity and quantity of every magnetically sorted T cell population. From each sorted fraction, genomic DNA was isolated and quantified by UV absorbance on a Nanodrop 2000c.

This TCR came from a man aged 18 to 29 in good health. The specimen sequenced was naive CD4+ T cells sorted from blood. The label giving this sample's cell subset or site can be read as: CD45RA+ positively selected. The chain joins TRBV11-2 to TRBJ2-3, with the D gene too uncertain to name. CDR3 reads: CASSRTTDTQYF. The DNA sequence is TGTGCCAGCAGCCGGACCACAGATACGCAGTATTTT.